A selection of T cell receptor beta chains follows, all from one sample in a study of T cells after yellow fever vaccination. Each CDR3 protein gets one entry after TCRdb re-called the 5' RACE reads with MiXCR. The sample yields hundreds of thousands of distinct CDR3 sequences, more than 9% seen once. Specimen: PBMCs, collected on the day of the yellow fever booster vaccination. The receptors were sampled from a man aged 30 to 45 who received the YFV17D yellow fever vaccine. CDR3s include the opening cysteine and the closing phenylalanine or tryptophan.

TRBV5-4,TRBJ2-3,CASSSVPGATDTQYF
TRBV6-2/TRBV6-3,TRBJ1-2,CASSLQGFGYGYTF
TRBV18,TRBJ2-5,CASSPLAGDGTQYF
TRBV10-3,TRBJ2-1,CATGSGREGNEQFF
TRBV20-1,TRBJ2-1,CSAEGVRYNEQFF
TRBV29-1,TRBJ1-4,CSVEIQREKLFF
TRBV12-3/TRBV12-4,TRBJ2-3,CASSFQVDTQYF
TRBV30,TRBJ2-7,CAWSVPWTGGGSYEQYF
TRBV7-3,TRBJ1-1,CASSDDEETGTEAFF
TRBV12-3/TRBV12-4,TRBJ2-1,CASIWLAGDEQFF
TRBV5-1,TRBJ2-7,CASSLAATATYEQYF
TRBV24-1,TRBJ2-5,CATSDSAGLAETQYF
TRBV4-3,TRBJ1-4,CASSQDRRGKLFF
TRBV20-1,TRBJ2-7,CSARGHGGQSSYEQYF
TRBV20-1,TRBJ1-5,CSATGGGTNQPQHF
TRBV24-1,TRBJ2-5,CATSDPDSSEYQETQYF
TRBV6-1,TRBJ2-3,CASSRAGGVSTDTQYF
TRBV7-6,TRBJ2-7,CASSSLPPGGRTHEQYF
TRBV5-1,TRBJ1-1,CASSLDQGAGTEAFF
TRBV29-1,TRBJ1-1,CSVGELNTEAFF
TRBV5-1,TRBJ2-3,CASSHRDSSTDTQYF
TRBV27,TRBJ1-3,CASSLDRSSGNTIYF
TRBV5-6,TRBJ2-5,CASSLARGAAKETQYF
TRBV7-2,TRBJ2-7,CATGTGSYEQYF
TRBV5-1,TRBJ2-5,CASSSPPGLAGEETQYF
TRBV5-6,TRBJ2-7,CASSLGLVLGEQYF
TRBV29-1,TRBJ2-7,CSVSSETGAFYEQYF
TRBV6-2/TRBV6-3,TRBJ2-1,CASSYRLAGESSYNEQFF
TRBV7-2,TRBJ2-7,CASSLPGTQTYEQYF
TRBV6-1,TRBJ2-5,CASRVDRVAETQYF
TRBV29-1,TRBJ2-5,CSVTTGKQETQYF
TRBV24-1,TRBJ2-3,CATSESGGSTDTQYF
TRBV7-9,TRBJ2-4,CASSLVGTGSDIQYF
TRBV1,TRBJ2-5,CTSSHRALAGGETQYF
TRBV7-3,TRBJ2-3,CASSPTTSGSTDTQYF
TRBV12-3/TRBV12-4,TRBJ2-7,CASSEDRGFTYEQYF
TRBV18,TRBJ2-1,CASSSRTGGTYNEQFF
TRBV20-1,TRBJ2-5,CSARVGGGGAWETQYF
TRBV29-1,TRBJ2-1,CSVLTSGSSHEQFF
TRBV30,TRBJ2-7,CAWSVLRGYEQYF
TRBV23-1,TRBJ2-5,CASNRQAQETQYF
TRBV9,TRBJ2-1,CASSVDRVSSYNEQFF
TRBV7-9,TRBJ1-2,CASSLTPPGPGYTF
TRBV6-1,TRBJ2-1,CASSPGLDYNEQFF
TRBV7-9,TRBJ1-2,CASSLDANGVGYGYTF
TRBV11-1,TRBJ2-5,CASSFLDSRLYGVETQYF
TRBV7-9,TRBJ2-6,CASSYGGANVLTF
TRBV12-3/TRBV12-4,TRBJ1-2,CASSSSFSGYTF
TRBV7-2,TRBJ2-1,CASRWGTGSNEQFF
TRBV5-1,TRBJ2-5,CASSSGSKTQYF
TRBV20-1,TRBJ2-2,CSARKGTGELFF
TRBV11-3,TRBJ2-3,CASSTGDVGPDTQYF
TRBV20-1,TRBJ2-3,CSARDLSGSDTQYF